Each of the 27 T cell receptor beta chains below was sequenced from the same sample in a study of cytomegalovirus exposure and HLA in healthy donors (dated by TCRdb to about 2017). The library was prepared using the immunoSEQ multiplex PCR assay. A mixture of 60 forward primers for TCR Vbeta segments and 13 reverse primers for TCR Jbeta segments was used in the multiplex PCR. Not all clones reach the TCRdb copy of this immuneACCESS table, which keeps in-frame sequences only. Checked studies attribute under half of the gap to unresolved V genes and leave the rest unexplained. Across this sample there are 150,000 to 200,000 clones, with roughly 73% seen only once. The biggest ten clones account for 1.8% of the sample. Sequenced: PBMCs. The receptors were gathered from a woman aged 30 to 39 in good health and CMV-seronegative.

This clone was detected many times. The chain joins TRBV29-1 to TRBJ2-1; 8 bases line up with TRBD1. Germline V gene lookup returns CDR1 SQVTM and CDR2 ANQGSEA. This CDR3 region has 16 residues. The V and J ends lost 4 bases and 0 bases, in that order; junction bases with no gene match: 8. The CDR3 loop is CSVALEDRVSYNEQFF. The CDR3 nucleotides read TGCAGCGTTGCCCTTGAGGACAGGGTCTCCTACAATGAGCAGTTCTTC.

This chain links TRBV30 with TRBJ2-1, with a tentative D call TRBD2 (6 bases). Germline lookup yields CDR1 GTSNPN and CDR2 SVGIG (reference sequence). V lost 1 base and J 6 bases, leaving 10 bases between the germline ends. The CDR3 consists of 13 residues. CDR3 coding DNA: TGTGCCTGGAGTGGACTAGTCCGCAATGAGCAGTTCTTC. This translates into CAWSGLVRNEQFF.

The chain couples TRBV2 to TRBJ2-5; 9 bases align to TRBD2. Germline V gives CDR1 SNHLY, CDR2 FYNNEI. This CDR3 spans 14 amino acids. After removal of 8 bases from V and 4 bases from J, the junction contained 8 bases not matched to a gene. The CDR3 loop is CASLARGGVETQYF. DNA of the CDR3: TGTGCCAGCCTTGCGCGGGGGGGGGTAGAGACCCAGTACTTC.

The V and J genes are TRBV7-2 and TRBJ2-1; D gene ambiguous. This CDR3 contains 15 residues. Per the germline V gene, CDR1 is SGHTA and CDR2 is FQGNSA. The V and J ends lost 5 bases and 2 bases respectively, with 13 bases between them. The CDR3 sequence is CASSPTPVTYNEQFF. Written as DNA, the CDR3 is TGTGCCAGCAGCCCCACACCTGTTACCTACAATGAGCAGTTCTTC.

CDR3: CASSHETSLGAVGGYTF. The CDR3 DNA reads TGTGCCAGCAGCCACGAAACCTCCTTGGGGGCGGTAGGTGGCTACACCTTC. The J gene is TRBJ1-2, the V gene TRBV4-2; D might be TRBD1 (6 bases). Trimming left V 3 bases short and J 7 bases short, with 24 bases between. The CDR3 sequence is 17 residues long. CDR1 LGHNA and CDR2 YNFKEQ come from the germline V gene.

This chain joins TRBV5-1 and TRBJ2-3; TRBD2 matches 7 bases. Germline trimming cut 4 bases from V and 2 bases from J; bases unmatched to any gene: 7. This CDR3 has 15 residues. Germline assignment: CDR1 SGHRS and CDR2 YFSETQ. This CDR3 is CASSPLAGVTDTQYF. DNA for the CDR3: TGCGCCAGCAGCCCGCTGGCGGGGGTCACAGATACGCAGTATTTT.

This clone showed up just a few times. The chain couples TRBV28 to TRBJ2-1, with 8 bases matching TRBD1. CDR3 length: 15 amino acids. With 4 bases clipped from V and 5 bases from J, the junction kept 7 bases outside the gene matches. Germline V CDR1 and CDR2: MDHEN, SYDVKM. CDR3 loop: CASSSPGQVHNEQFF. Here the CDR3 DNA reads TGTGCCAGCAGTTCGCCGGGACAGGTACACAATGAGCAGTTCTTC.

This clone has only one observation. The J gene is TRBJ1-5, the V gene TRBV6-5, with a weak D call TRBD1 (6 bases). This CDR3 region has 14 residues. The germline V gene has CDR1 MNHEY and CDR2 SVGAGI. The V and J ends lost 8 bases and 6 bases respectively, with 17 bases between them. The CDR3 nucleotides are TGTGCCAGCCGGGGGAAGGGGGGGTTTCAGCCCCAGCATTTT. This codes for CASRGKGGFQPQHF.

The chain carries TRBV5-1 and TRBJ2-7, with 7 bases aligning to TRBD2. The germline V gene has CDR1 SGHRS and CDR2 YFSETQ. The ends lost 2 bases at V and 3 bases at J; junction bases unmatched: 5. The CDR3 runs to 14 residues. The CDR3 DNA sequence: TGCGCCAGCAGCTTATCGGCTAGCGGCTACGAGCAGTACTTC. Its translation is CASSLSASGYEQYF.

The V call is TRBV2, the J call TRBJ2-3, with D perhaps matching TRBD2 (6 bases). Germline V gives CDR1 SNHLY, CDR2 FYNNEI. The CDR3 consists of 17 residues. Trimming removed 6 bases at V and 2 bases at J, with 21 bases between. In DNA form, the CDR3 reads TGTGCCAGCAGCCCTATAACTAGCACCAGAAACACAGATACGCAGTATTTT. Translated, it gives CASSPITSTRNTDTQYF.

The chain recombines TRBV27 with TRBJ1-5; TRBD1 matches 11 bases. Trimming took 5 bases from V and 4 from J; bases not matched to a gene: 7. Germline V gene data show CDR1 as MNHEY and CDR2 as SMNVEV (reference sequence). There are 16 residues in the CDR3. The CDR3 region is CASSRRTGGANQPQHF. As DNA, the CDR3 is TGTGCCAGCAGTAGGAGGACAGGGGGCGCGAATCAGCCCCAGCATTTT.

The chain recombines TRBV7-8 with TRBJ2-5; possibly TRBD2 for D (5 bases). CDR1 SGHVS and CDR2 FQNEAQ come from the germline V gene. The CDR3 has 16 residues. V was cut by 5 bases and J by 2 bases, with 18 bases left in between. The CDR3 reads CASSLTTTKLQETQYF. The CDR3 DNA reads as TGTGCCAGCAGCCTGACGACTACGAAACTTCAAGAGACCCAGTACTTC.

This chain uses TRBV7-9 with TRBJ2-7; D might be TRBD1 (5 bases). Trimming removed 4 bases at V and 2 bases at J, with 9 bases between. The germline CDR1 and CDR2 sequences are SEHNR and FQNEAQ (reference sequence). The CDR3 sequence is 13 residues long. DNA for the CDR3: TGTGCCAGCAGCTCCCAGGGTCCCTACGAGCAGTACTTC. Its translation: CASSSQGPYEQYF. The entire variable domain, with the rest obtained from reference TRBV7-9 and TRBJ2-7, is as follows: DTGVSQNPRHKITKRGQNVTFRCDPISEHNRLYWYRQTLGQGPEFLTYFQNEAQLEKSRLLSDRFSAERPKGSFSTLEIQRTEQGDSAMYLCASSSQGPYEQYFGPGTRLTVT.

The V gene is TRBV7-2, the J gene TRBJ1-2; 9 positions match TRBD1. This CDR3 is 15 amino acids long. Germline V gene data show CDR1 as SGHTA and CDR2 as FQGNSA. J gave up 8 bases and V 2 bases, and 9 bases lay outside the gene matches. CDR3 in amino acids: CASSLNTGGSRGYTF. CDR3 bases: TGTGCCAGCAGCTTAAATACAGGGGGCTCGAGGGGCTACACCTTC.

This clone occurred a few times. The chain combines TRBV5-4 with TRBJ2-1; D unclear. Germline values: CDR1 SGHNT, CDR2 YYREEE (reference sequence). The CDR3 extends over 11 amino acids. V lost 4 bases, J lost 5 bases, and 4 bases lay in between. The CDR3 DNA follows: TGTGCCAGCAGCACAAACAATGAGCAGTTCTTC. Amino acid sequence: CASSTNNEQFF.

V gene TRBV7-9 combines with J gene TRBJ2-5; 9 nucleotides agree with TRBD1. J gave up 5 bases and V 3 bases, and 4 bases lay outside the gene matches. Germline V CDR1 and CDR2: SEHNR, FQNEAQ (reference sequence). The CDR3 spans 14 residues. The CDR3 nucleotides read TGTGCCAGCAGCTTGACACAGGGGGCTGAGACCCAGTACTTC. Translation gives CASSLTQGAETQYF.

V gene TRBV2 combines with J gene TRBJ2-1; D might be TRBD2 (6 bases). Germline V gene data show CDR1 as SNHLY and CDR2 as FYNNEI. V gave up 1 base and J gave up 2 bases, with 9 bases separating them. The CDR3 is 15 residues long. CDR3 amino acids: CASSEEAGPYNEQFF. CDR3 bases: TGTGCCAGCAGTGAAGAAGCGGGTCCCTACAATGAGCAGTTCTTC. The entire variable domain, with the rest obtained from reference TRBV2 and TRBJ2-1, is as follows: EPEVTQTPSHQVTQMGQEVILRCVPISNHLYFYWYRQILGQKVEFLVSFYNNEISEKSEIFDDQFSVERPDGSNFTLKIRSTKLEDSAMYFCASSEEAGPYNEQFFGPGTRLTVL.

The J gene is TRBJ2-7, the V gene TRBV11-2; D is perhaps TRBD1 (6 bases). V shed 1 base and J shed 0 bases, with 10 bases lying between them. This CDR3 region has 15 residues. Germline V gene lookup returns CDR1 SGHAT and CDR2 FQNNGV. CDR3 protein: CASSLVTGHSYEQYF. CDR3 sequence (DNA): TGTGCCAGCAGCTTAGTTACGGGACACTCCTACGAGCAGTACTTC.

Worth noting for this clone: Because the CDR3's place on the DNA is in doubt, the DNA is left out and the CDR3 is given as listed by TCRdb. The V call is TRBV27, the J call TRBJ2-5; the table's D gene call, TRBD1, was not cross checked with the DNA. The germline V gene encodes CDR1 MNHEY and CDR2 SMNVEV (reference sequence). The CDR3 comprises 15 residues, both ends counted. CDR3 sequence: CASSYGQGFLETQYF.

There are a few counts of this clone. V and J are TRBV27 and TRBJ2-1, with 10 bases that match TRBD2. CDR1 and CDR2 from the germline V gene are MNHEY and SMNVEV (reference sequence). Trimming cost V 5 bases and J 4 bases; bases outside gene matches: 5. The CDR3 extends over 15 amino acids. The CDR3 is CASSVSGGSYNEQFF. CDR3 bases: TGTGCCAGCAGTGTTAGCGGGGGGTCTTACAATGAGCAGTTCTTC.

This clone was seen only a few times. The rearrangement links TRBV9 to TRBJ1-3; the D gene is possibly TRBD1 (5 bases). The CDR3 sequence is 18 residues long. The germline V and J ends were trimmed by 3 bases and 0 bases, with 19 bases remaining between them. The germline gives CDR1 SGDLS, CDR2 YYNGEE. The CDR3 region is CASSANRQFPDSGNTIYF. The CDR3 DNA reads TGTGCCAGCAGCGCAAACCGACAGTTTCCTGACTCTGGAAACACCATATATTTT.

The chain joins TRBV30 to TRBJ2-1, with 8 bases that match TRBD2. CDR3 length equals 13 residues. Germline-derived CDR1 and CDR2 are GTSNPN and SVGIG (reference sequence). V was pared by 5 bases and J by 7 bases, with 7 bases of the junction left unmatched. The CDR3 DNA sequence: TGTGCCTGGGGAGCGGGGGTTTCGAATGAGCAGTTCTTC. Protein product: CAWGAGVSNEQFF.

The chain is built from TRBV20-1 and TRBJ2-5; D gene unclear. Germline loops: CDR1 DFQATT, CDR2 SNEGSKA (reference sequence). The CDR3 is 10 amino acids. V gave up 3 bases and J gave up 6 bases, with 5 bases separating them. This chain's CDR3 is CSASIQTQYF. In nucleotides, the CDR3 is TGCAGTGCTAGTATCCAGACCCAGTACTTC.

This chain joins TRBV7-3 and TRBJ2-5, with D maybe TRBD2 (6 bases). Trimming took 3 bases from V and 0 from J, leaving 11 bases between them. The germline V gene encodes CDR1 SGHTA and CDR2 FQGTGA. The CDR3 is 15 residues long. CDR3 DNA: TGTGCCAGCAGCTTTCCGGGGACTTACCAAGAGACCCAGTACTTC. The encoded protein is CASSFPGTYQETQYF.

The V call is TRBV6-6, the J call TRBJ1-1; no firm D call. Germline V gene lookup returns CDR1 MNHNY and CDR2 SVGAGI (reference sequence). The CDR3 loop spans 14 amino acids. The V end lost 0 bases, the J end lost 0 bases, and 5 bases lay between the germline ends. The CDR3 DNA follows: TGTGCCAGCAGTTACTCGTCGTTGAACACTGAAGCTTTCTTT. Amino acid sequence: CASSYSSLNTEAFF.

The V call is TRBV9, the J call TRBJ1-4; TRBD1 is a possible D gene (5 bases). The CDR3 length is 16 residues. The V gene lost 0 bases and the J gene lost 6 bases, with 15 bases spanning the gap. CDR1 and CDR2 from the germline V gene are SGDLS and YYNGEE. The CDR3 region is CASSVDFGGTDEKLFF. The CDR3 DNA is TGTGCCAGCAGCGTAGATTTTGGAGGGACTGATGAAAAACTGTTTTTT.

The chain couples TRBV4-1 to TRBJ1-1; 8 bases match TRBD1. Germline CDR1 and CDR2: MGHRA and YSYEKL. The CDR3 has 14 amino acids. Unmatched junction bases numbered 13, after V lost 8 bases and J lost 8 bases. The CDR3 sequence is CASARGQGSREAFF. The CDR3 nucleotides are TGCGCCAGCGCTCGAGGACAGGGATCTCGGGAAGCTTTCTTT.